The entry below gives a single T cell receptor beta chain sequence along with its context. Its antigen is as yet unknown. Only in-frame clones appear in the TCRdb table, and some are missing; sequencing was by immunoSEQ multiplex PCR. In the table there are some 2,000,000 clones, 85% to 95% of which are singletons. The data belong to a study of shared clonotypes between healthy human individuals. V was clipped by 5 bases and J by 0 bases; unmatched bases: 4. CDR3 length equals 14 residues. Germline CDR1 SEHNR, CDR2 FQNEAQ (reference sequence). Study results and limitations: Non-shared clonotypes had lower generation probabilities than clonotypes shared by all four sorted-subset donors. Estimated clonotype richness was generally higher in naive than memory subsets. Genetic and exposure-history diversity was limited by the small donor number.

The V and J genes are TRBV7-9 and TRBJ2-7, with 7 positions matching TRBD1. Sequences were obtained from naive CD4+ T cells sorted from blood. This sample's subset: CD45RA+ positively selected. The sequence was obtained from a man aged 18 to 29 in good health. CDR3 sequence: CASSHRTGSYEQYF. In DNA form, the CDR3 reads TGTGCCAGCAGCCATCGGACAGGCTCCTACGAGCAGTACTTC.